A single T cell receptor beta chain is shown here with its context. Antigen unknown. This record belongs to a study of beta chain features in type 1 diabetes. Study-wide results and caveats: The study notes PCR might favor shorter templates equally in patients and controls. Individuals with type 1 diabetes displayed fewer insertions and more deletions at VDJ junctions. Within patients, naive, central memory and Treg TCRB repertoires seemed more similar than within healthy donors. Cells expressing TCR highly could be over-represented by cDNA sequencing.

V trimming: 3 bases; J trimming: 3 bases; junction bases outside the gene matches: 3. The CDR3 has 13 amino acids. Germline lookup yields CDR1 SGHKS and CDR2 YYEKEE (reference sequence). The whole isolated RNA underwent reverse transcription, so sequencing captured expressed TCRB transcripts. Repertoires were generated with immunoSEQ multiplex PCR, while TCRdb's copy carries only in-frame clones and drops some. The data contain roughly 250,000 clones, around 10% of them singletons. The chain uses TRBV5-5 and TRBJ2-7, with 7 bases that match TRBD2. The specimen sequenced was naive CD4+ T cells from blood. The receptor comes from a woman between 18 and 30 years old in good health. The CDR3 protein is CASSWTRDYEQYF. The CDR3 DNA reads as TGTGCCAGCAGCTGGACTAGAGACTACGAGCAGTACTTC.